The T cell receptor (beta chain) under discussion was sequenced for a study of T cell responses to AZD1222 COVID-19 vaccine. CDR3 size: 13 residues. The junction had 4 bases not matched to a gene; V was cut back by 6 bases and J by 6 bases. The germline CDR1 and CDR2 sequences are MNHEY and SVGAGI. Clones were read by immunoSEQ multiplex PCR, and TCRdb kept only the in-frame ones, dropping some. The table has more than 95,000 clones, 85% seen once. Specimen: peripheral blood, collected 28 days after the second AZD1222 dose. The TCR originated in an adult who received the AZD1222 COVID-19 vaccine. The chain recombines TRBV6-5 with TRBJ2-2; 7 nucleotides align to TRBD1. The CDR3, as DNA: TGTGCCAGCAGCTTACAGGGGTCCGGGGAGCTGTTTTTT. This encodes CASSLQGSGELFF.